This T cell receptor beta chain was identified in a study of OX40 agonist ivuxolimab in advanced cancers. Overall study: Three partial responders included one hepatocellular carcinoma patient and two cutaneous melanoma patients.

With V trimmed by 0 bases and J by 3 bases, 8 bases remained unmatched. This CDR3 has 17 residues. Germline V lookup: CDR1 MNHNS, CDR2 SASEGT. Regarding this clone: Its antigen remains unknown.

Libraries were prepared by immunoSEQ multiplex PCR; TCRdb keeps only in-frame clonotypes and omits some of them. The data contain about 53,000 clones, more than 75% of them singletons. Whole-study findings and limits: CD4+ and CD8+ T cells in blood underwent clonal expansion by week 6 at 0.1 to 3.0 mg/kg.

Autoimmune disease history or systemic immunosuppression barred patients. At cycle 4 day 1, cycle 7 day 1, and baseline, blood was sampled. The sample consisted of CD4+ or CD8+ T cells sorted from blood, taken in a trial of the OX40 agonist ivuxolimab. The sequence was collected from an adult with an advanced solid tumor such as melanoma, head and neck, liver or kidney cancer. V and J are TRBV6-1 and TRBJ1-3, with 7 bases lining up with TRBD1. CDR3 protein: CASSEAGPGGYGNTIYF. The DNA of the CDR3 is TGTGCCAGCAGTGAAGCTGGGCCAGGGGGGTATGGAAACACCATATATTTT.